The rows below give T cell receptor beta chains drawn from one sample of a study of T cell responses to AZD1222 COVID-19 vaccine. Here immunoSEQ multiplex PCR was the method, and the copy in TCRdb shows in-frame clones only, minus some. Counted here are tens of thousands of clones, around 87% occurring once; the ten biggest clones make up more than 15%. This material consisted of peripheral blood, taken 28 days after the second AZD1222 dose. The receptor source for this set is an adult who received the AZD1222 COVID-19 vaccine. CDR3s include the opening cysteine and the closing phenylalanine or tryptophan. Fields, in order: CDR3 protein, CDR3 DNA, D gene, J gene, V gene, clone size. The D gene is left open where the match is weak. Part of the rows lack a size; the others show once, few, many or a class for expanded clones.

CDR3 protein: CASSPRTVPSTDTQYF
CDR3 DNA: TGTGCCAGCAGCCCCAGGACCGTACCAAGCACAGATACGCAGTATTTT
D gene: .
J gene: TRBJ2-3
V gene: TRBV7-2
clone size: .

CDR3 protein: CASSLRGSQELFF
CDR3 DNA: TGTGCCAGCAGCTTAAGGGGATCCCAGGAGCTGTTTTTT
D gene: .
J gene: TRBJ2-2
V gene: TRBV7-3
clone size: .

CDR3 protein: CASSLETGTYGYTF
CDR3 DNA: TGTGCCAGCAGCTTGGAGACAGGGACGTATGGCTACACCTTC
D gene: TRBD1
J gene: TRBJ1-2
V gene: TRBV5-5
clone size: .

CDR3 protein: CASGAGNQPQHF
CDR3 DNA: TGTGCCAGCGGGGCGGGCAATCAGCCCCAGCATTTT
D gene: .
J gene: TRBJ1-5
V gene: TRBV28
clone size: .

CDR3 protein: CASRRFSSYEQYF
CDR3 DNA: TGTGCCAGCAGAAGATTTAGCTCCTACGAGCAGTACTTC
D gene: .
J gene: TRBJ2-7
V gene: TRBV7-2
clone size: .

CDR3 protein: CASSITSGAQYF
CDR3 DNA: TGTGCCAGCAGCATTACTAGCGGGGCGCAGTATTTT
D gene: TRBD2
J gene: TRBJ2-3
V gene: TRBV5-4
clone size: .

CDR3 protein: CSARDRAGYTF
CDR3 DNA: TGCAGTGCTAGAGATCGGGCGGGCTACACCTTC
D gene: .
J gene: TRBJ1-2
V gene: TRBV20-1
clone size: many

CDR3 protein: CASSVVQEDSPLHF
CDR3 DNA: TGTGCCAGCAGCGTAGTACAGGAGGATTCACCCCTCCACTTT
D gene: .
J gene: TRBJ1-6
V gene: TRBV9
clone size: few

CDR3 protein: CASSLGGVNYGYTF
CDR3 DNA: TGTGCCAGCAGCTTGGGAGGGGTTAACTATGGCTACACCTTC
D gene: .
J gene: TRBJ1-2
V gene: TRBV7-6
clone size: .

CDR3 protein: CATGGYTEAFF
CDR3 DNA: TGTGCCACCGGTGGGTACACTGAAGCTTTCTTT
D gene: .
J gene: TRBJ1-1
V gene: TRBV2
clone size: .

CDR3 protein: CASSATSRGPNTEAFF
CDR3 DNA: TGTGCCAGCAGTGCAACTAGCAGGGGCCCGAACACTGAAGCTTTCTTT
D gene: .
J gene: TRBJ1-1
V gene: TRBV6-1
clone size: .

CDR3 protein: CASSFTGQGEQPQHF
CDR3 DNA: TGTGCCAGCAGTTTTACGGGACAGGGGGAACAGCCCCAGCATTTT
D gene: TRBD1
J gene: TRBJ1-5
V gene: TRBV28
clone size: .

CDR3 protein: CAIRTDSTGVEQYF
CDR3 DNA: TGTGCCATCAGAACAGACAGTACGGGGGTCGAGCAGTACTTC
D gene: .
J gene: TRBJ2-7
V gene: TRBV10-3
clone size: .

CDR3 protein: CASSAQPSGGGGEQFF
CDR3 DNA: TGTGCCAGCAGCGCCCAACCTAGCGGGGGGGGAGGTGAGCAGTTCTTC
D gene: TRBD2
J gene: TRBJ2-1
V gene: TRBV7-3
clone size: .

CDR3 protein: CAWSRGSYEQYF
CDR3 DNA: TGTGCCTGGAGTCGGGGCTCCTACGAGCAGTACTTC
D gene: .
J gene: TRBJ2-7
V gene: TRBV30
clone size: few

CDR3 protein: CASSKGRNPSTGELFF
CDR3 DNA: TGTGCCAGCAGCAAGGGCAGAAACCCCTCCACCGGGGAGCTGTTTTTT
D gene: .
J gene: TRBJ2-2
V gene: TRBV21-1
clone size: .

CDR3 protein: CASSASHSPLHF
CDR3 DNA: TGTGCCAGCAGCGCAAGTCATTCACCCCTCCACTTT
D gene: .
J gene: TRBJ1-6
V gene: TRBV9
clone size: .

CDR3 protein: CASTPLTGLKLFF
CDR3 DNA: TGTGCCAGCACGCCCCTGACAGGGTTGAAACTGTTTTTT
D gene: TRBD1
J gene: TRBJ1-4
V gene: TRBV25-1
clone size: .

CDR3 protein: CASSITNYGYTF
CDR3 DNA: TGTGCCAGTAGCATTACTAACTATGGCTACACCTTC
D gene: .
J gene: TRBJ1-2
V gene: TRBV19
clone size: .

CDR3 protein: CASSPTGTRGAFF
CDR3 DNA: TGTGCCAGCAGCCCCACTGGGACGCGGGGAGCTTTCTTT
D gene: .
J gene: TRBJ1-1
V gene: TRBV3-1/TRBV3-2
clone size: few

CDR3 protein: CASSLRDRIQF
CDR3 DNA: TGTGCCAGCAGCCTCCGGGACAGAATTCAATTT
D gene: TRBD1
J gene: TRBJ1-1
V gene: TRBV14
clone size: .

CDR3 protein: CASSLDYVADTQYF
CDR3 DNA: TGCGCCAGCAGCCTAGACTACGTCGCAGATACGCAGTATTTT
D gene: .
J gene: TRBJ2-3
V gene: TRBV5-1
clone size: .

CDR3 protein: CALEPVDTGTSGIRPDTQYF
CDR3 DNA: TGTGCCTTGGAGCCGGTGGACACCGGGACTAGCGGGATCCGACCAGATACGCAGTATTTT
D gene: TRBD2
J gene: TRBJ2-3
V gene: TRBV30
clone size: .

CDR3 protein: CASSYGAGGSYEQYF
CDR3 DNA: TGTGCCAGCAGTTACGGCGCGGGGGGCTCCTACGAGCAGTACTTC
D gene: TRBD2
J gene: TRBJ2-7
V gene: TRBV6-5
clone size: .

CDR3 protein: CSLSGGRTDTQYF
CDR3 DNA: TGCAGTCTCTCAGGGGGCCGCACAGATACGCAGTATTTT
D gene: TRBD1
J gene: TRBJ2-3
V gene: TRBV29-1
clone size: .

CDR3 protein: CASSLAGQLNTEAFF
CDR3 DNA: TGTGCCAGCAGCTTGGCGGGACAACTGAACACTGAAGCTTTCTTT
D gene: .
J gene: TRBJ1-1
V gene: TRBV5-8
clone size: .